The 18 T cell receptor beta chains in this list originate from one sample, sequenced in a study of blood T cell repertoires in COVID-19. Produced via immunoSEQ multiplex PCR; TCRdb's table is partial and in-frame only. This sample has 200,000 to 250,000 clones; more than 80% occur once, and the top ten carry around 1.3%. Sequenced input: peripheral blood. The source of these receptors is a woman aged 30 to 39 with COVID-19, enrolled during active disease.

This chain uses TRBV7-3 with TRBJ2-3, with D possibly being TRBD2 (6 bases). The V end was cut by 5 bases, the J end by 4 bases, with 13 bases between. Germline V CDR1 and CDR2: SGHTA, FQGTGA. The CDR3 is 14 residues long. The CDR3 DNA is TGTGCCAGCAGCCTAGTGGGCGGGGCAGATACGCAGTATTTT. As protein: CASSLVGGADTQYF.

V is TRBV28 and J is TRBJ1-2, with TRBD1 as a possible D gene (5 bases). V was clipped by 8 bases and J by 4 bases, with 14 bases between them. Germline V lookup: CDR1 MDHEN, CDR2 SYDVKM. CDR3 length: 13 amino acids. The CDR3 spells CASPQAGSYGYTF. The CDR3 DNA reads TGTGCCAGCCCCCAGGCAGGGTCCTATGGCTACACCTTC.

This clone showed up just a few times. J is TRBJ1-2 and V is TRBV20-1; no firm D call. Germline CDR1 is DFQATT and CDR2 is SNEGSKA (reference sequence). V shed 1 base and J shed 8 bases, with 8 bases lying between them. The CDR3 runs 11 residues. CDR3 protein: CSARAGLGYTF. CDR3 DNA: TGCAGTGCTAGAGCCGGGTTAGGCTACACCTTC.

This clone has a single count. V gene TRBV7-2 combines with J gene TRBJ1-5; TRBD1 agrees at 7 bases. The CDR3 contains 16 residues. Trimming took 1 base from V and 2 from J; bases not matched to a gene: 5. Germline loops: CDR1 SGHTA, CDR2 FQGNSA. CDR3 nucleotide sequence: TGTGCCAGCAGCTTAGAGGGGGCGGGCGGCAATCAGCCCCAGCATTTT. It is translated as CASSLEGAGGNQPQHF.

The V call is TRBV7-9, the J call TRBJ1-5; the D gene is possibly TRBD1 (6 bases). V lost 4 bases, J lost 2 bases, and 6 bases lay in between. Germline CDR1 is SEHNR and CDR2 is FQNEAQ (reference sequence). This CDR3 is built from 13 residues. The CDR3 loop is CASSWTGNQPQHF. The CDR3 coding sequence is TGTGCCAGCAGCTGGACAGGCAATCAGCCCCAGCATTTT.

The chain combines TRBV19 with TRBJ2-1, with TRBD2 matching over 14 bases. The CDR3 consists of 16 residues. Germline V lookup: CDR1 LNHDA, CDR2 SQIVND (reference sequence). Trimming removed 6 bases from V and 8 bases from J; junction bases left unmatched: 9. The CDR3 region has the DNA TGTGCCAGTAGGGGGACTAGCGGGGGCGGTCGGGATGAGCAGTTCTTC. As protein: CASRGTSGGGRDEQFF.

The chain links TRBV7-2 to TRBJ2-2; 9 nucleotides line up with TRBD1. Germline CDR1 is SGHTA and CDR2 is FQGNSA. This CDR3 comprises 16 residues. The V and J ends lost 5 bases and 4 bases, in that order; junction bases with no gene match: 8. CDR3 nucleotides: TGTGCCAGCAGCCCGTACAGGGGGCTGGTCACCGGGGAGCTGTTTTTT. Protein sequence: CASSPYRGLVTGELFF.

In DNA form, the CDR3 reads TGTGCCAGCAGTGAACAGGGTTCATCAACTCCAGAGCAGTACTTC. Protein product: CASSEQGSSTPEQYF. The chain is built from TRBV6-1 and TRBJ2-7; D might be TRBD1 (5 bases). The germline V gene has CDR1 MNHNS and CDR2 SASEGT. Trimming took off 2 bases at V and 7 bases at J, with 18 bases between the two ends. The CDR3 is 15 amino acids.

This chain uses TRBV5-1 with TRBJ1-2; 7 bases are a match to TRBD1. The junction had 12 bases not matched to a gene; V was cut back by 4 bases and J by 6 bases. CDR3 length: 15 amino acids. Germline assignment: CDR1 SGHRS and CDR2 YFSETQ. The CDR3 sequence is CASSPGQAVIDGYTF. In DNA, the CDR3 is TGCGCCAGCAGCCCAGGACAGGCGGTAATTGATGGCTACACCTTC.

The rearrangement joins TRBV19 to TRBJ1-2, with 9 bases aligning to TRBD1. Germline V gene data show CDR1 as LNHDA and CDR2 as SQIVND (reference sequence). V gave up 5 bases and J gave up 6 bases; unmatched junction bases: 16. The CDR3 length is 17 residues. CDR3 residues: CASSEPGTGRGWNGYTF. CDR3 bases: TGTGCCAGTAGTGAACCCGGGACAGGGCGGGGCTGGAATGGCTACACCTTC.

In DNA form, the CDR3 reads TGTGCCAGTGGACTATTCGACGAGCAGTACTTC. It is translated as CASGLFDEQYF. This chain links TRBV7-2 with TRBJ2-7; a possible D gene is TRBD2 (6 bases). From germline, CDR1 is SGHTA and CDR2 FQGNSA. The CDR3 sequence is 11 residues long. V was pared by 9 bases and J by 5 bases, with 11 bases between.

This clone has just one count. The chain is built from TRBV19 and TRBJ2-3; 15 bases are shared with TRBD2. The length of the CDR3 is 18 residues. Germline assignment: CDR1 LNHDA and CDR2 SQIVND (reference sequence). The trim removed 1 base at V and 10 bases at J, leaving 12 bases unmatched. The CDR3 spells CASSIGGLAGGAGSAQYF. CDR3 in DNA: TGTGCCAGTAGTATAGGCGGACTAGCGGGAGGGGCGGGCTCCGCGCAGTATTTT.

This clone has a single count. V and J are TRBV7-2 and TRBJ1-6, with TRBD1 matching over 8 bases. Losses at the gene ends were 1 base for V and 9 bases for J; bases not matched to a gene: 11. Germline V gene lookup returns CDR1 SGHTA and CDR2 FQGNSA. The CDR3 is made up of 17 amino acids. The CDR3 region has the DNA TGTGCCAGCAGCTTAGTTGGGAGGGACAGGTCGGGTTCACCCCTCCACTTT. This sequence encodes CASSLVGRDRSGSPLHF.

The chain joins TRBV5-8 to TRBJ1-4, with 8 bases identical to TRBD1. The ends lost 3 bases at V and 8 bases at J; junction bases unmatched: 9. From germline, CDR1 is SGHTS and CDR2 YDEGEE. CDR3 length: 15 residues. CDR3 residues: CASSYLDRADEKLFF. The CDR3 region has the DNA TGTGCCAGCAGCTACCTGGACAGGGCCGACGAAAAACTGTTTTTT. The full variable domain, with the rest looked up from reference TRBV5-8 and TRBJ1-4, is EAGVTQSPTHLIKTRGQQATLRCSPISGHTSVYWYQQALGLGLQFLLWYDEGEERNRGNFPPRFSGRQFPNYSSELNVNALELEDSALYLCASSYLDRADEKLFFGSGTQLSVL.

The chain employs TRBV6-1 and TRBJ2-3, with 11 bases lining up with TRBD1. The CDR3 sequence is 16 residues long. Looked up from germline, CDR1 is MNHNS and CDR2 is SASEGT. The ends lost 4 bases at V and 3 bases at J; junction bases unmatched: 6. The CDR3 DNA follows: TGTGCCAGCAGTGCCTCCGGGACAGGGGGGACAGATACGCAGTATTTT. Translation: CASSASGTGGTDTQYF.

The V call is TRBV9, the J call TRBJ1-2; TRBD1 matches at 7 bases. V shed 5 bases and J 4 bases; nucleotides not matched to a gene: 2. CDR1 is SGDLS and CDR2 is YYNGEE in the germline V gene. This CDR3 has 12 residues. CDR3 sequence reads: CASRGQSYGYTF. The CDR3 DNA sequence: TGTGCCAGCAGGGGACAGTCCTATGGCTACACCTTC.

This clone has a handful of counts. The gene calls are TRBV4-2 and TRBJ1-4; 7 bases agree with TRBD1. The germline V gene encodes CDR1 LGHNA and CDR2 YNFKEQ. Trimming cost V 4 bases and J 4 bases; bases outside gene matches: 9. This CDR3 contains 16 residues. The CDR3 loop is CASSPTRGQINEKLFF. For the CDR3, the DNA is TGTGCCAGCAGCCCTACACGGGGACAGATTAATGAAAAACTGTTTTTT.

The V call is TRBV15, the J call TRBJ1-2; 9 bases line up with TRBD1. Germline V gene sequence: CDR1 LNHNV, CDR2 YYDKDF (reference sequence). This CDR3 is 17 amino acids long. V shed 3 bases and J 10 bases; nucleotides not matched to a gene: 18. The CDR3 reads CATSRTTRTGVGYDYTF. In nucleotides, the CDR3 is TGTGCCACCAGCAGGACGACCCGGACAGGGGTAGGGTACGACTACACCTTC.